The rows below give T cell receptor beta chains drawn from one sample of a study of blood T cell repertoires in COVID-19. Generated by immunoSEQ multiplex PCR, the TCRdb table keeps only in-frame clones and is missing some. The repertoire has roughly 200,000 clones, approximately 80% of them found once; the top ten carry 4.5% to 6.5%. The specimen sequenced was PBMCs or T cells enriched from blood (not recorded which). These TCRs come from a woman aged 55-69 years with acute COVID-19. CDR3s include the opening cysteine and the closing phenylalanine or tryptophan. The D gene is left open where the match is weak. Clone size is given for some rows only: seen once, a few or many times, or a class if the clone is expanded.

CDR3 protein: CASRPAGTGFLIAKNIQYF
CDR3 DNA: TGTGCAAGTCGCCCAGCCGGGACAGGGTTCCTCATAGCCAAAAACATTCAGTACTTC
clone size: -
V gene: TRBV12-2
D gene: -
J gene: TRBJ2-4

CDR3 protein: CASSAPGQGNTEAFF
CDR3 DNA: TGTGCCAGCAGCGCCCCGGGACAGGGAAACACTGAAGCTTTCTTT
clone size: once
V gene: TRBV21-1
D gene: -
J gene: TRBJ1-1

CDR3 protein: CASSLGAQVRYGYTF
CDR3 DNA: TGTGCCAGCAGCTTGGGTGCACAAGTTCGCTATGGCTACACCTTC
clone size: many
V gene: TRBV5-6
D gene: -
J gene: TRBJ1-2

CDR3 protein: CATSDLTLSYTF
CDR3 DNA: TGTGCCACCAGTGATTTAACTTTGAGCTACACCTTC
clone size: -
V gene: TRBV24-1
D gene: -
J gene: TRBJ1-2

CDR3 protein: CASSYPLAGTFGTQYF
CDR3 DNA: TGTGCCAGCAGTTACCCCCTAGCGGGGACCTTCGGGACCCAGTACTTC
clone size: -
V gene: TRBV6-2/TRBV6-3
D gene: TRBD2
J gene: TRBJ2-5

CDR3 protein: CASSQEGQPNYGYTF
CDR3 DNA: TGCGCCAGCAGTCAAGAGGGACAGCCTAACTATGGCTACACCTTC
clone size: -
V gene: TRBV4-1
D gene: TRBD1
J gene: TRBJ1-2

CDR3 protein: CASSLRTGGTDTQYF
CDR3 DNA: TGTGCCAGCAGCCTTCGGACAGGGGGAACAGATACGCAGTATTTT
clone size: once
V gene: TRBV9
D gene: TRBD1
J gene: TRBJ2-3

CDR3 protein: CASSQSLSGRAGGEQFF
CDR3 DNA: TGTGCCAGCAGCCAATCTCTCAGCGGGAGGGCAGGGGGTGAGCAGTTCTTC
clone size: -
V gene: TRBV4-2
D gene: TRBD2
J gene: TRBJ2-1

CDR3 protein: CASSPRASRAYEQYF
CDR3 DNA: TGTGCCAGCAGTCCTCGCGCCTCCCGGGCCTACGAGCAGTACTTC
clone size: -
V gene: TRBV3-1/TRBV3-2
D gene: -
J gene: TRBJ2-7

CDR3 protein: CASSYRTGAVDTQYF
CDR3 DNA: TGTGCCAGCAGCTATCGGACAGGGGCGGTAGATACGCAGTATTTT
clone size: -
V gene: TRBV5-6
D gene: TRBD1
J gene: TRBJ2-3

CDR3 protein: CATSDPRLAGGPNEQFF
CDR3 DNA: TGTGCCACCAGTGATCCCCGACTAGCGGGAGGGCCCAATGAGCAGTTCTTC
clone size: -
V gene: TRBV24-1
D gene: TRBD2
J gene: TRBJ2-1

CDR3 protein: CASSRGRGRTGELFF
CDR3 DNA: TGCGCCAGCAGCCGTGGCAGGGGACGGACCGGGGAGCTGTTTTTT
clone size: -
V gene: TRBV4-1
D gene: -
J gene: TRBJ2-2

CDR3 protein: CASSFRAGAGTDTQYF
CDR3 DNA: TGTGCCAGCAGTTTCAGAGCGGGAGCGGGCACAGATACGCAGTATTTT
clone size: -
V gene: TRBV6-5
D gene: TRBD2
J gene: TRBJ2-3

CDR3 protein: CASSQQGRGTQYF
CDR3 DNA: TGCGCCAGCAGCCAACAGGGGCGCGGTACGCAGTATTTT
clone size: -
V gene: TRBV4-3
D gene: -
J gene: TRBJ2-3

CDR3 protein: CASSVLAGGPATGELFF
CDR3 DNA: TGTGCCAGCAGTGTTTTAGCGGGGGGGCCGGCTACCGGGGAGCTGTTTTTT
clone size: -
V gene: TRBV2
D gene: TRBD2
J gene: TRBJ2-2

CDR3 protein: CASSLRQGFGELFF
CDR3 DNA: TGTGCCAGCAGCCTCCGTCAGGGTTTCGGGGAGCTGTTTTTT
clone size: -
V gene: TRBV7-9
D gene: -
J gene: TRBJ2-2

CDR3 protein: CASSRGLQPQHF
CDR3 DNA: TGTGCCAGTAGTAGAGGTCTTCAGCCCCAGCATTTT
clone size: once
V gene: TRBV19
D gene: -
J gene: TRBJ1-5

CDR3 protein: CASSPRTGWTGELFF
CDR3 DNA: TGCGCCAGCAGCCCTAGAACAGGGTGGACCGGGGAGCTGTTTTTT
clone size: few
V gene: TRBV5-1
D gene: -
J gene: TRBJ2-2

CDR3 protein: CASSFDRMTRAGELFF
CDR3 DNA: TGTGCCAGCTCATTCGACAGAATGACACGGGCCGGGGAGCTGTTTTTT
clone size: -
V gene: TRBV18
D gene: -
J gene: TRBJ2-2

CDR3 protein: CATQGIGTDTQYF
CDR3 DNA: TGTGCCACACAGGGGATCGGCACAGATACGCAGTATTTT
clone size: -
V gene: TRBV19
D gene: TRBD1
J gene: TRBJ2-3

CDR3 protein: CASSQQGKDTEAFF
CDR3 DNA: TGTGCCAGCAGTCAACAGGGGAAAGACACTGAAGCTTTCTTT
clone size: -
V gene: TRBV6-2/TRBV6-3
D gene: TRBD1
J gene: TRBJ1-1

CDR3 protein: CASSPRNSASGNTIYF
CDR3 DNA: TGTGCCAGCTCACCACGCAACAGTGCCTCTGGAAACACCATATATTTT
clone size: -
V gene: TRBV18
D gene: -
J gene: TRBJ1-3

CDR3 protein: CASRRQGSGNEQFF
CDR3 DNA: TGTGCCAGCAGGAGGCAGGGAAGTGGCAATGAGCAGTTCTTC
clone size: -
V gene: TRBV27
D gene: -
J gene: TRBJ2-1

CDR3 protein: CASSLQGASGNTIYF
CDR3 DNA: TGTGCCAGCAGCCTACAGGGGGCATCTGGAAACACCATATATTTT
clone size: -
V gene: TRBV21-1
D gene: -
J gene: TRBJ1-3

CDR3 protein: CALKAGGGDTQYF
CDR3 DNA: TGTGCCCTCAAGGCGGGGGGAGGAGATACGCAGTATTTT
clone size: few
V gene: TRBV2
D gene: TRBD2
J gene: TRBJ2-3

CDR3 protein: CASNDRGQAGNTIYF
CDR3 DNA: TGTGCCAGCAACGACAGGGGGCAGGCTGGAAACACCATATATTTT
clone size: -
V gene: TRBV7-9
D gene: TRBD1
J gene: TRBJ1-3

CDR3 protein: CASRDYGTGQPQHF
CDR3 DNA: TGTGCCAGCAGAGATTACGGAACAGGTCAGCCCCAGCATTTT
clone size: -
V gene: TRBV27
D gene: -
J gene: TRBJ1-5

CDR3 protein: CASIGVGTANTEAFF
CDR3 DNA: TGTGCCAGTATCGGCGTTGGGACAGCGAACACTGAAGCTTTCTTT
clone size: -
V gene: TRBV19
D gene: TRBD1
J gene: TRBJ1-1

CDR3 protein: CASSEQGPEVYGYTF
CDR3 DNA: TGTGCCAGCAGCGAACAGGGGCCAGAAGTCTATGGCTACACCTTC
clone size: -
V gene: TRBV7-9
D gene: TRBD1
J gene: TRBJ1-2

CDR3 protein: CAISPDGYTGELFF
CDR3 DNA: TGTGCCATCAGTCCAGACGGGTACACCGGGGAGCTGTTTTTT
clone size: -
V gene: TRBV10-3
D gene: -
J gene: TRBJ2-2

CDR3 protein: CASSRGRDSNEKLFF
CDR3 DNA: TGCGCCAGCAGCCGCGGTCGGGACAGTAATGAAAAACTGTTTTTT
clone size: many
V gene: TRBV4-1
D gene: TRBD1
J gene: TRBJ1-4

CDR3 protein: CASSLAGNQPQHF
CDR3 DNA: TGTGCCAGCAGCTTGGCAGGGAATCAGCCCCAGCATTTT
clone size: -
V gene: TRBV5-4
D gene: -
J gene: TRBJ1-5